This is a list of T cell receptor beta chains from one sample in a study of patients and donors after allogeneic stem cell transplantation. TCRdb ran MiXCR on the RT-PCR reads and lists one entry per CDR3 protein. Of about 110,000 distinct CDR3 sequences in the sample, 35% were seen once. Specimen: blood, either unsorted or a sorted T cell fraction (not recorded which). Receptors were obtained from a human donor who was either an allogeneic HSCT recipient or a stem cell or donor lymphocyte infusion donor (not recorded which). It is not recorded whose cells these are; they may come from a transplant donor. Both conserved end residues are part of each CDR3. Fields, in order: clone size, D gene, V gene, J gene, CDR3 DNA, CDR3 protein. The D gene is left open where the match is weak. The size field is filled for only some rows; it gives once, few, many or a size class.

.,.,TRBV6-2/TRBV6-3,TRBJ1-5,TGTGCCAGCAGCGCGGCAGGGTTGAAGCCCCAGCATTTT,CASSAAGLKPQHF
many,.,TRBV10-3,TRBJ1-5,TGTGCCATCAGTGAGTCACCCCAGGGGATTGAGCCCCAGCATTTT,CAISESPQGIEPQHF
.,.,TRBV7-9,TRBJ2-7,TGTGCCAGCAGCTTCCCCCCCTACGAGCAGTACTTC,CASSFPPYEQYF
.,.,TRBV29-1,TRBJ2-7,TGCAGCGTCAGGGGGACTAGGACCTACGAGCAGTACTTC,CSVRGTRTYEQYF
medium-sized,.,TRBV20-1,TRBJ1-4,TGCAGTCCCTTGGAGCTAAATGAAAAACTGTTTTTT,CSPLELNEKLFF
few,TRBD2,TRBV6-5,TRBJ2-3,TGTGCCAGCAGCCGGACTAGCGGTAGAGATACGCAGTATTTT,CASSRTSGRDTQYF
few,.,TRBV7-9,TRBJ2-3,TGTGCCAGCAGCTTAGCCCGACGGCCCCACGGTACGCAGTATTTT,CASSLARRPHGTQYF
.,TRBD2,TRBV20-1,TRBJ2-2,TGCAGTGCTAGAGATCCGGGACTAGCGGGAATTATGGCCGGGGAGCTGTTTTTT,CSARDPGLAGIMAGELFF
.,.,TRBV25-1,TRBJ2-5,TGTGCCAGCAGTAGATCCCAGGGTATGGAAGAGACCCAGTACTTC,CASSRSQGMEETQYF
.,.,TRBV29-1,TRBJ1-2,TGCAGCGTTGCACAACTCTATGGCTACACCTTC,CSVAQLYGYTF
few,TRBD2,TRBV12-3/TRBV12-4,TRBJ2-1,TGTGCCAGCAGTTGGAAGGGACTAGCGGTAGACAATGAGCAGTTCTTC,CASSWKGLAVDNEQFF
.,.,TRBV7-9,TRBJ1-1,TGTGCCAGCAGCCCCCTTCGTGTTGGGAACACTGAAGCTTTCTTT,CASSPLRVGNTEAFF
.,.,TRBV29-1,TRBJ1-2,TGCAGCGTATCAGGGCCCTATGGCTACACCTTC,CSVSGPYGYTF
.,.,TRBV7-2,TRBJ2-4,TGTGCCAGCAGCTTTAAGAATAACATTCAGTACTTC,CASSFKNNIQYF
.,.,TRBV18,TRBJ2-1,TGTGCCAGCCCAAGCAGTCATGAGCAGTTCTTC,CASPSSHEQFF
.,TRBD1,TRBV4-3,TRBJ1-4,TGCGCCAGCAGCCCAGGCCGGACAGGGTGGAAACTGTTTTTT,CASSPGRTGWKLFF
.,.,TRBV19,TRBJ1-6,TGTGCCAGTAGTATGAGGGGCAGGAGCTCCTATAATTCACCCCTCCACTTT,CASSMRGRSSYNSPLHF
few,.,TRBV5-1,TRBJ2-3,TGCGCCAGCAGCTTCCTCACAGATACGCAGTATTTT,CASSFLTDTQYF
.,TRBD2,TRBV6-6,TRBJ2-1,TGTGCCAGCAGTTACCGGCGGGAGGGCCTAGGGAATGAGCAGTTCTTC,CASSYRREGLGNEQFF
few,TRBD2,TRBV12-3/TRBV12-4,TRBJ2-1,TGTGCCAGCAGCCAAGGGACTAGCGGGATCTACAATGAGCAGTTCTTC,CASSQGTSGIYNEQFF
few,.,TRBV7-9,TRBJ1-2,TGTGCCAGCAGCTTAGGGCCAGGCTATGGCTACACCTTC,CASSLGPGYGYTF
.,TRBD1,TRBV11-3,TRBJ1-5,TGTGCCAGCAGCTTAGTAACAGGGGGAAGCGGCAATCAGCCCCAGCATTTT,CASSLVTGGSGNQPQHF
.,.,TRBV7-6,TRBJ1-1,TGTGCCAGCAGCGTACTCGCCGGCGAATTTAACACTGAAGCTTTCTTT,CASSVLAGEFNTEAFF
.,.,TRBV11-3,TRBJ2-3,TGTGCCAGCAGTAGGCCCACAGATACGCAGTATTTT,CASSRPTDTQYF
few,.,TRBV5-1,TRBJ2-3,TGCGCCAGCAGCTTGGCAGCTTACCCGACCTACACAGATACGCAGTATTTT,CASSLAAYPTYTDTQYF
.,.,TRBV6-5,TRBJ2-5,TGTGCCAGCAGTTACGAAGGAGGGATAAAGACCCAGTACTTC,CASSYEGGIKTQYF
.,TRBD2,TRBV7-2,TRBJ2-3,TGTGCCAGCAGCTTAGGTCTAGCGGGAGCGGGTGATACGCAGTATTTT,CASSLGLAGAGDTQYF
few,.,TRBV29-1,TRBJ1-2,TGCAGCGACGAGACTAACTATGGCTACACCTTC,CSDETNYGYTF